This T cell receptor beta chain was captured in a study of cytomegalovirus exposure and HLA in healthy donors. Findings and caveats of the study: It was shown in a later analysis that HLA-associated TCR beta chains were more clonally expanded than other, equally common chains.

This clone has a handful of counts. The antigen is undetermined. The primer mix had 60 Vbeta and 13 Jbeta primers. Here immunoSEQ multiplex PCR was the method, and the copy in TCRdb shows in-frame clones only, minus some. The profile shows 150,000 to 250,000 clones, 65% to 80% of them singletons. Sequencing was performed on PBMCs. This receptor was obtained from a woman aged 25-40 years in good health and CMV-seropositive.

CDR3 in amino acids: CASNSGGEAETQYF. The CDR3 DNA sequence: TGTGCCAGCAACTCAGGGGGCGAAGCGGAGACCCAGTACTTC. The gene calls are TRBV7-2 and TRBJ2-5; 8 bases agree with TRBD1. The V segment lost 7 bases and the J segment 5 bases; nucleotides outside the gene matches: 9. This CDR3 is 14 amino acids long. Germline loops: CDR1 SGHTA, CDR2 FQGNSA.